Listed here are 21 T cell receptor beta chains from one sample, sequenced in a study of blood T cell repertoires in COVID-19. The method was immunoSEQ multiplex PCR; TCRdb's version includes in-frame clones alone and lacks a portion of them. The data hold roughly 300,000 clones, with about 90% observed a single time. Sequenced material: peripheral blood. The source of these receptors is a woman aged 30 to 39 with COVID-19, enrolled during active disease.

This clone has only one observation. This chain uses TRBV28 with TRBJ1-1; 8 bases are shared with TRBD1. The V gene end was trimmed by 7 bases and the J gene end by 2 bases; junction bases not matched to a gene: 12. CDR1 and CDR2 from the germline V gene are MDHEN and SYDVKM. The CDR3 totals 16 residues. The CDR3 here is CASKRPGQGHNTEAFF. CDR3 DNA sequence: TGTGCCAGCAAAAGACCCGGACAGGGCCATAACACTGAAGCTTTCTTT.

V is TRBV5-1 and J is TRBJ1-2; perhaps TRBD1 as D (6 bases). Germline loops: CDR1 SGHRS, CDR2 YFSETQ. Trimming removed 7 bases at V and 6 bases at J, with 19 bases between. The CDR3 extends over 14 amino acids. The CDR3 sequence: CASGIPGQPDGYTF. The CDR3 nucleotides read TGCGCCAGCGGCATACCGGGACAACCCGATGGCTACACCTTC.

J is TRBJ1-2 and V is TRBV6-1; 7 bases are shared with TRBD1. Germline-derived CDR1 and CDR2 are MNHNS and SASEGT. This CDR3 is built from 15 residues. Trimming took 3 bases from V and 7 from J; bases not matched to a gene: 11. The CDR3 DNA follows: TGTGCCAGCAGTGACACGATAACAGGGGCTCTTGGCTACACCTTC. Translated: CASSDTITGALGYTF.

This rearrangement joins TRBV13 to TRBJ2-1, with 10 bases that match TRBD1. V was pared by 3 bases and J by 6 bases, with 17 bases of the junction left unmatched. Germline V gene lookup returns CDR1 PRHDT and CDR2 FYEKMQ (reference sequence). The CDR3 consists of 19 residues. DNA for the CDR3: TGTGCCAGCAGCTTGGCCCCGGGACAGGGGTTGGGTATAGGCAATGAGCAGTTCTTC. It is translated as CASSLAPGQGLGIGNEQFF.

CDR3 nucleotides: TGTGCCAGCAGTGACGCAGCAACTAATGAAAAACTGTTTTTT. Its translation: CASSDAATNEKLFF. The chain is built from TRBV6-1 and TRBJ1-4; D not resolved. Per the germline V gene, CDR1 is MNHNS and CDR2 is SASEGT. Trimming removed 3 bases from V and 0 bases from J, with 5 bases in between. CDR3 length equals 14 residues.

Turning to this clone: The same CDR3 also results from other DNA sequences found in this sample. The V gene is TRBV5-1, the J gene TRBJ1-5; 9 bases line up with TRBD1. This CDR3 is built from 14 residues. After removal of 4 bases from V and 4 bases from J, the junction contained 3 bases not matched to a gene. The germline V gene has CDR1 SGHRS and CDR2 YFSETQ. The chain's CDR3 is CASSPGQGNQPQHF. CDR3 coding DNA: TGCGCCAGCAGCCCTGGACAGGGGAATCAGCCCCAGCATTTT.

The gene calls are TRBV5-1 and TRBJ2-2; D remains unclear. The germline V gene encodes CDR1 SGHRS and CDR2 YFSETQ. There are 15 residues in the CDR3. The V and J ends lost 0 bases and 0 bases respectively, with 6 bases between them. CDR3: CASSLDTANTGELFF. The CDR3 DNA reads as TGCGCCAGCAGCTTGGACACCGCGAACACCGGGGAGCTGTTTTTT.

This clone was seen a single time. J is TRBJ2-3 and V is TRBV5-3, with TRBD2 as a possible D gene (5 bases). TRBV5-3 is an ORF, with its function uncertain. V was shortened by 2 bases and J by 10 bases, with 11 bases between the two germline ends. The CDR3 has 12 residues. CDR3 sequence: CARSFLFGAQYF. The DNA for the CDR3 is TGTGCCAGAAGCTTCTTATTCGGGGCGCAGTATTTT.

The V call is TRBV12-3 or TRBV12-4, the J call TRBJ2-1, with D possibly matching TRBD2 (5 bases). CDR3 length equals 13 residues. The V gene lost 3 bases and the J gene lost 4 bases, with 7 bases spanning the gap. DNA for the CDR3: TGTGCCAGCAGTTTCGGGGAATACAATGAGCAGTTCTTC. This translates into CASSFGEYNEQFF.

V usage is TRBV28 and J usage is TRBJ1-3; D is perhaps TRBD1 (5 bases). The CDR3 extends over 16 amino acids. The V gene lost 2 bases and the J gene lost 3 bases, with 14 bases spanning the gap. CDR1 MDHEN and CDR2 SYDVKM come from the germline V gene. CDR3 sequence reads: CASSLGAGGDGNTIYF. In nucleotides, the CDR3 is TGTGCCAGCAGTTTAGGGGCCGGGGGGGATGGAAACACCATATATTTT.

V and J are TRBV27 and TRBJ2-1; weak D call: TRBD2 (6 bases). There are 13 residues in the CDR3. Looked up from germline, CDR1 is MNHEY and CDR2 is SMNVEV (reference sequence). V was clipped by 5 bases and J by 6 bases, with 11 bases between them. CDR3 sequence (DNA): TGTGCCAGCAGTAGGCCAGCGGGCAATGAGCAGTTCTTC. Translation gives CASSRPAGNEQFF.

This clone was seen more than once but under ten times. The chain has TRBV6-2 or TRBV6-3 and TRBJ2-5; D perhaps matches TRBD1 (6 bases). V lost 2 bases, J lost 5 bases, and 12 bases lay in between. There are 14 residues in the CDR3. Germline V CDR1 and CDR2: MNHEY, SVGEGT. CDR3 amino acids: CASSYSEGVETQYF. The CDR3 nucleotides are TGTGCCAGCAGTTACAGCGAGGGGGTCGAGACCCAGTACTTC.

This clone appeared a few times. J is TRBJ1-1 and V is TRBV19; TRBD1 is a possible D gene (5 bases). The V end lost 2 bases, the J end lost 6 bases, and 10 bases lay between the germline ends. The CDR3 runs 13 residues. CDR1 LNHDA and CDR2 SQIVND come from the germline V gene (reference sequence). As DNA, the CDR3 is TGTGCCAGTAGTATAAGGGGAAGACCTGAAGCTTTCTTT. This encodes CASSIRGRPEAFF.

The chain has TRBV9 and TRBJ2-3; no clear D gene. The V end was cut by 0 bases, the J end by 3 bases, with 14 bases between. Germline loops: CDR1 SGDLS, CDR2 YYNGEE. The CDR3 runs 16 residues. The CDR3 DNA is TGTGCCAGCAGCGTAGCTCCAATGGCCGCAACAGATACGCAGTATTTT. Protein: CASSVAPMAATDTQYF.

The DNA for the CDR3 is TGTGCCAGCACCCCCGGTGGGGCCAACGTCCTGACTTTC. It yields the protein CASTPGGANVLTF. This chain uses TRBV2 with TRBJ2-6; no reliable D call. Trimming left V 7 bases short and J 3 bases short, with 7 bases between. This CDR3 has 13 residues. Germline assignment: CDR1 SNHLY and CDR2 FYNNEI.

The rearrangement joins TRBV6-5 to TRBJ1-5, with unresolved D. The CDR3 length is 13 residues. Deletions cut 7 bases from V and 7 bases from J, with 14 bases between. Germline assignment: CDR1 MNHEY and CDR2 SVGAGI. The CDR3 is CASIGLNGQPQHF. In DNA form, the CDR3 reads TGTGCCAGCATAGGCCTAAACGGGCAGCCCCAGCATTTT.

This chain connects TRBV27 to TRBJ1-4; D perhaps matches TRBD1 (5 bases). Between the trimmed V and J ends, which lost 6 bases and 4 bases, there was a span of 12 bases. CDR3 length: 14 amino acids. Germline CDR1 MNHEY, CDR2 SMNVEV (reference sequence). The DNA for the CDR3 is TGTGCCAGCAGGGAGACAGACCGTAATGAAAAACTGTTTTTT. This encodes CASRETDRNEKLFF.

The chain couples TRBV5-6 to TRBJ1-5; D might be TRBD1 (6 bases). Per the germline V gene, CDR1 is SGHDT and CDR2 is YYEEEE. The CDR3 loop spans 16 amino acids. Trimming cost V 0 bases and J 1 base, with 11 bases left between them. The CDR3 bases are TGTGCCAGCAGCTTGGGATGGGGGCTAAGCAATCAGCCCCAGCATTTT. Protein: CASSLGWGLSNQPQHF.

The V gene is TRBV19, the J gene TRBJ2-2; 7 bases match TRBD2. J lost 7 bases, V lost 6 bases, and 17 bases had no gene match. Germline loops: CDR1 LNHDA, CDR2 SQIVND (reference sequence). This CDR3 contains 17 residues. CDR3 in amino acids: CASRLPGGGPGSGELFF. The CDR3 DNA sequence: TGTGCCAGTAGGCTCCCCGGCGGGGGACCGGGGAGCGGGGAGCTGTTTTTT.

For this clone: This CDR3 is also generated by other DNA sequences in the sample. The V call is TRBV7-9, the J call TRBJ1-1; TRBD1 aligns across 7 bases. Germline CDR1 reads SEHNR; CDR2 reads FQNEAQ (reference sequence). With V trimmed by 5 bases and J by 1 base, 4 bases remained unmatched. The CDR3 spans 14 residues. This chain's CDR3 is CASSLRQGNTEAFF. The CDR3 nucleotides read TGTGCCAGCAGCCTTCGACAGGGGAACACTGAAGCTTTCTTT.

This chain uses TRBV6-1 with TRBJ1-5; D might be TRBD1 (6 bases). The length of the CDR3 is 13 residues. Trimming took off 6 bases at V and 3 bases at J, with 9 bases between the two ends. The germline gives CDR1 MNHNS, CDR2 SASEGT. DNA of the CDR3: TGTGCCAGCAGGACAGGCCTCAATCAGCCCCAGCATTTT. It translates to CASRTGLNQPQHF.